This TCR beta chain was retrieved from a study of control samples from healthy donors and cancer patients. V was pared by 4 bases and J by 8 bases, with 19 bases between. Germline assignment: CDR1 SGHVS and CDR2 FQNEAQ. This CDR3 region has 15 residues. The assay was immunoSEQ multiplex PCR, and TCRdb's table has in-frame clones only and misses some. Seen here are 40,000 to 55,000 clones, about three quarters observed once, and the top ten hold 15% to 20%. The rearrangement joins TRBV7-8 to TRBJ2-3; D might be TRBD2 (5 bases). The TCR sequence derives from a male donor with melanoma. The source material was formalin-fixed, paraffin-embedded tissue. In nucleotides, the CDR3 is TGTGCCAGCAGCTGGGAGCCGGGATTCGATGGTACGCAGTATTTT. The encoded protein is CASSWEPGFDGTQYF.